A selection of T cell receptor beta chains follows, all from one sample in a study of blood T cell repertoires in COVID-19. Repertoires were generated with immunoSEQ multiplex PCR, while TCRdb's copy carries only in-frame clones and drops some. The sample has around 260,000 clones; 75% to 90% are singletons. Sequencing used peripheral blood. Receptor source: a woman aged 30 to 39 with active or convalescent COVID-19. Each CDR3 is given with its conserved first and last residue. D genes are given only for firm matches. The size of a clone is reported for some rows only, either as once, few or many, or as a class for expanded clones.

clone_size	j_call	d_call	v_call	cdr3_nt	cdr3_aa
.	TRBJ2-1	.	TRBV5-1	TGCGCCAGCAGCTTGGCAGGAAAGGATCTCGGGGTAGAGTTCTTC	CASSLAGKDLGVEFF
.	TRBJ1-1	TRBD1	TRBV9	TGTGCCAGCAGCCCCGGGACAGGGGGAGGGACTGAAGCTTTCTTT	CASSPGTGGGTEAFF
.	TRBJ2-5	TRBD1	TRBV5-4	TGTGCCAGCAGTCCCGGGACAGGGGGCCAACTCGAGACCCAGTACTTC	CASSPGTGGQLETQYF
.	TRBJ1-2	.	TRBV6-1	TGTGCCAGCAGTGGGGAGTGGGGGGGGCAGTCCTATGGCTACACCTTC	CASSGEWGGQSYGYTF
.	TRBJ2-1	.	TRBV5-5	TGTGCCAGCAGCTTGGAAGGGACTTCCTACAATGAGCAGTTCTTC	CASSLEGTSYNEQFF
.	TRBJ2-7	.	TRBV19	TGTGCCAGTAGTATAGTAGGGAGACCCAACGAGCAGTACTTC	CASSIVGRPNEQYF
.	TRBJ2-5	TRBD2	TRBV3-1/TRBV3-2	TGTGCCAGCAGCCAAGGCTGGGGGGGAGAGACCCAGTACTTC	CASSQGWGGETQYF
.	TRBJ2-3	TRBD2	TRBV11-1	TGTGCCAGCAGCTTAGCGTTGGCTAGCGGGGGGGCGGATACGCAGTATTTT	CASSLALASGGADTQYF
.	TRBJ2-1	TRBD2	TRBV27	TGTGCCAGCAGCGCCCGACTAGCGGCGTACAATGAGCAGTTCTTC	CASSARLAAYNEQFF
.	TRBJ1-4	.	TRBV4-3	TGCGCCAGCAGCCAAGGAAGTGGGGCTGAAAAACTGTTTTTT	CASSQGSGAEKLFF
.	TRBJ1-2	.	TRBV29-1	TGCAGCGTTGAAGTTTCCGGGGTAAATGGCTACACCTTC	CSVEVSGVNGYTF
.	TRBJ1-2	.	TRBV4-3	TGCGCCAGCAGCCAAGTTGGAGGGATCTTTGGCTACACCTTC	CASSQVGGIFGYTF
.	TRBJ1-4	.	TRBV28	TGTGCCAGCAATTCGGGGGGTTTAACAACTAATGAAAAACTGTTTTTT	CASNSGGLTTNEKLFF
few	TRBJ2-2	TRBD2	TRBV5-4	TGTGCCAGCAGCTTCTCTAGCGGGGGCTTCGGGGAGCTGTTTTTT	CASSFSSGGFGELFF
once	TRBJ1-2	TRBD1	TRBV5-4	TGTGCCAGCAGCTTGGGGAAGGGGGCCCTCTATGGCTACACCTTC	CASSLGKGALYGYTF
.	TRBJ2-5	.	TRBV6-2/TRBV6-3	TGTGCCAGCAGTTACGCGGGACAGTCGAGGGAGACCCAGTACTTC	CASSYAGQSRETQYF
few	TRBJ1-1	TRBD1	TRBV30	TGTGCCTGCGACAGGGGAATTTGGACTGAAGCTTTCTTT	CACDRGIWTEAFF
.	TRBJ2-1	TRBD2	TRBV6-4	TGTGCCAGCAGCCCAGAACTAGCGGGGGTCCACAATGAGCAGTTCTTC	CASSPELAGVHNEQFF
.	TRBJ1-1	TRBD1	TRBV6-6	TGTGCCAGCAACGGGGACAGTTACACTGAAGCTTTCTTT	CASNGDSYTEAFF
.	TRBJ2-1	.	TRBV6-5	TGTGCCAGCAGGAGGGAAGTGTACTCCTACAATGAGCAGTTCTTC	CASRREVYSYNEQFF
.	TRBJ2-2	.	TRBV9	TGTGCCAGCAGCGTAGCCGGGGTAGACACCGGGGAGCTGTTTTTT	CASSVAGVDTGELFF
.	TRBJ1-2	.	TRBV9	TGTGCCAGCAGCGAGGGCCTACAGGGTCCTAACTATGGCTACACCTTC	CASSEGLQGPNYGYTF
.	TRBJ1-1	.	TRBV6-5	TGTGCCAGCAGTTACGGTCGGTTTCACACTGAAGCTTTCTTT	CASSYGRFHTEAFF
.	TRBJ1-1	.	TRBV5-1	TGCGCCAGCAGTCTTAGAACAGCTTATAACACTGAAGCTTTCTTT	CASSLRTAYNTEAFF
once	TRBJ2-5	TRBD1	TRBV18	TGTGCCAGCTCTCGATCCGGGACAGGGATGTACCAAGAGACCCAGTACTTC	CASSRSGTGMYQETQYF
.	TRBJ1-5	TRBD1	TRBV6-5	TGTGCCAGCAGTTACTCGGCAGGGGGCCAGCCCCAGCATTTT	CASSYSAGGQPQHF
.	TRBJ1-1	.	TRBV7-2	TGTGCCAGCAGCTTAGTCAGGGAAGGGACTGAAGCTTTCTTT	CASSLVREGTEAFF
.	TRBJ1-2	TRBD1	TRBV10-1	TGCGCCAGCAGTTCTCAGGGGGGCTATGGCTACACCTTC	CASSSQGGYGYTF
.	TRBJ1-2	TRBD1	TRBV5-5	TGTGCCAGCAGCTGGACAGGGCCTGGCTACACCTTC	CASSWTGPGYTF
.	TRBJ1-5	TRBD1	TRBV15	TGTGCCACCAGCACCTCTCGGACAGGGGGCTATCAGCCCCAGCATTTT	CATSTSRTGGYQPQHF
.	TRBJ2-2	.	TRBV12-3/TRBV12-4	TGTGCCAGCAGTCTCGACCAGGGCGGGGAGCTGTTTTTT	CASSLDQGGELFF
.	TRBJ2-1	.	TRBV14	TGTGCCAGCAGCCAAGATTTGGGCGGGGAGGCATGGTTCTTC	CASSQDLGGEAWFF
.	TRBJ2-2	.	TRBV30	TGTGCCTGGAAGGGGGTCCCGAACACCGGGGAGCTGTTTTTT	CAWKGVPNTGELFF
.	TRBJ1-1	.	TRBV4-2	TGTGCCAGCAGCCAAGGGGGGACAAAAAACGTTGAAGCTTTCTTT	CASSQGGTKNVEAFF
.	TRBJ2-5	.	TRBV20-1	TGCAGTGCTAGTTCCCTAGGAGAGACCCAGTACTTC	CSASSLGETQYF
.	TRBJ1-2	TRBD1	TRBV6-2/TRBV6-3	TGTGCCAGCAGTTACCTTGGACAGGGTTATGGCTACACCTTC	CASSYLGQGYGYTF
.	TRBJ2-7	TRBD2	TRBV28	TGTGCCAGCAGTACCAGCGGGGGGGTGACCTACGAGCAGTACTTC	CASSTSGGVTYEQYF
.	TRBJ1-2	.	TRBV7-9	TGTGCCAGCAGCTTGACCTCGGCGGGTGGCTACACCTTC	CASSLTSAGGYTF
.	TRBJ1-4	.	TRBV5-6	TGTGCCAGCAGCCCCCGGGCTAATGAAAAACTGTTTTTT	CASSPRANEKLFF
.	TRBJ2-7	.	TRBV28	TGTGCCAGCAGTTTTGTGGGAACTAGCTCCTACGAGCAGTACTTC	CASSFVGTSSYEQYF
.	TRBJ2-1	.	TRBV19	TGTGCCAGTAGTATGTACTACAATGAGCAGTTCTTC	CASSMYYNEQFF
.	TRBJ2-3	TRBD2	TRBV13	TGTGCCAGCAGCTCCGGGACTAGCGGGGGGTTTCTTACGCAGTATTTT	CASSSGTSGGFLTQYF
.	TRBJ2-7	.	TRBV21-1	TGTGCCAGCAGCAAACGGGGAGGACAGGGGGCGCATAAGGTCTACGAGCAGTACTTC	CASSKRGGQGAHKVYEQYF
.	TRBJ2-7	TRBD2	TRBV7-2	TGTGCCAGCAGCTTAGCGCTAGCGGGGGGCCACGAGCAGTACTTC	CASSLALAGGHEQYF
.	TRBJ1-6	.	TRBV20-1	TGCAGCATGAGTTTTTGGTCACCCCTCCACTTT	CSMSFWSPLHF
.	TRBJ1-2	.	TRBV5-1	TGCGCCAGCAGCTTGGACCCAGTCGGAGGGGGCTACACCTTC	CASSLDPVGGGYTF